This is a list of T cell receptor beta chains from one sample in a study of blood T cell repertoires in COVID-19. Here immunoSEQ multiplex PCR was the method, and the copy in TCRdb shows in-frame clones only, minus some. The table has about 260,000 clones, more than 75% seen once. Source material: peripheral blood. The receptors derive from a woman aged 40 to 55 who had recovered from COVID-19. CDR3s include the opening cysteine and the closing phenylalanine or tryptophan. The D gene is left open where the match is weak. Expanded clones get a size class; other rows say once, few or many, or leave the size out.

D: TRBD1
length: 13
J: TRBJ1-1
size: few
V: TRBV5-3
DNA: TGTGCCAGAAGCTCACAGGGGTGCACTGAAGCTTTCTTT
CDR3: CARSSQGCTEAFF

D: TRBD1
length: 14
J: TRBJ1-2
size: NA
V: TRBV7-9
DNA: TGTGCCAGCAGTTTCGGACAGGGGGCTGATGGCTACACCTTC
CDR3: CASSFGQGADGYTF

D: NA
length: 14
J: TRBJ1-2
size: NA
V: TRBV5-5
DNA: TGTGCCAGCAGCCTAGACTGGGTCGGAGGGGGCTACACCTTC
CDR3: CASSLDWVGGGYTF

D: TRBD1
length: 15
J: TRBJ1-2
size: few
V: TRBV20-1
DNA: TGCAGTGCTAGTTCTCCGGGACAGGGAAACTATGGCTACACCTTC
CDR3: CSASSPGQGNYGYTF

D: TRBD1
length: 13
J: TRBJ2-7
size: NA
V: TRBV6-5
DNA: TGTGCCAGCAGGGCGGGACAGGGAAGCGAGCAGTACTTC
CDR3: CASRAGQGSEQYF

D: NA
length: 14
J: TRBJ1-6
size: NA
V: TRBV6-1
DNA: TGTGCCAGCAGTGAAGAGGGGGGGAATTCACCCCTCCACTTT
CDR3: CASSEEGGNSPLHF

D: TRBD1
length: 15
J: TRBJ2-3
size: NA
V: TRBV11-2
DNA: TGTGCCAGCAGCCCGACAGGGGTCTCCACAGATACGCAGTATTTT
CDR3: CASSPTGVSTDTQYF

D: NA
length: 12
J: TRBJ2-7
size: NA
V: TRBV5-1
DNA: TGCGCCAGCAGCTCGCAGGGTTACGAGCAGTACTTC
CDR3: CASSSQGYEQYF

D: NA
length: 14
J: TRBJ1-2
size: NA
V: TRBV5-1
DNA: TGCGCCAGCAGCTTGGGGCAGATACACTATGGCTACACCTTC
CDR3: CASSLGQIHYGYTF

D: TRBD1
length: 14
J: TRBJ1-2
size: NA
V: TRBV25-1
DNA: TGTGCCAGCAGTGAACCTGACAGGGTAGGCGGCTACACCTTC
CDR3: CASSEPDRVGGYTF

D: NA
length: 13
J: TRBJ1-1
size: NA
V: TRBV30
DNA: TGTGCCTGGAGTGATCTGGGGCGAACTGAAGCTTTCTTT
CDR3: CAWSDLGRTEAFF

D: TRBD1
length: 15
J: TRBJ2-7
size: NA
V: TRBV18
DNA: TGTGCCAGCTCACCCGACAGGGGCCGCTCCTACGAGCAGTACTTC
CDR3: CASSPDRGRSYEQYF

D: NA
length: 15
J: TRBJ2-5
size: NA
V: TRBV7-9
DNA: TGTGCCAGCAGCTCAAGTGGACTCCCCGGGGAGACCCAGTACTTC
CDR3: CASSSSGLPGETQYF

D: TRBD2
length: 14
J: TRBJ2-7
size: NA
V: TRBV7-9
DNA: TGTGCCAGCAGCCCTATAGCGGGGGCAAACGAGCAGTACTTC
CDR3: CASSPIAGANEQYF

D: NA
length: 19
J: TRBJ1-1
size: once
V: TRBV13
DNA: TGTGCCAGCAGCGACACCGGCAACGGGGGGCCCCGAATGAACACTGAAGCTTTCTTT
CDR3: CASSDTGNGGPRMNTEAFF

D: NA
length: 15
J: TRBJ1-4
size: NA
V: TRBV11-2
DNA: TGTGCCAGCAGCTTACGGGGTTTGATTAATGAAAAACTGTTTTTT
CDR3: CASSLRGLINEKLFF

D: NA
length: 15
J: TRBJ1-4
size: NA
V: TRBV11-2
DNA: TGTGCCAGCAGCCCCCGGTGGGGGGGACTAGGGGAACTGTTTTTT
CDR3: CASSPRWGGLGELFF

D: NA
length: 15
J: TRBJ1-1
size: NA
V: TRBV18
DNA: TGTGCCAGCTCACCTGATAGGGGCGGGGGCACTGAAGCTTTCTTT
CDR3: CASSPDRGGGTEAFF

D: TRBD1
length: 13
J: TRBJ2-5
size: once
V: TRBV5-1
DNA: TGCGCCAGCAGCGGACAGGGAGGAGAGACCCAGTACTTC
CDR3: CASSGQGGETQYF

D: NA
length: 13
J: TRBJ1-3
size: NA
V: TRBV9
DNA: TGTGCCAGCAGCGTAGGAGTAGGAAACACCATATATTTT
CDR3: CASSVGVGNTIYF

D: TRBD1
length: 14
J: TRBJ2-1
size: NA
V: TRBV5-1
DNA: TGCGCCAGCAGGCAGGGGGATCCCTACAATGAGCAGTTCTTC
CDR3: CASRQGDPYNEQFF

D: NA
length: 13
J: TRBJ2-7
size: NA
V: TRBV7-2
DNA: TGTGCCAGCAGCTATTGGGGGGGCCACTCGCAGTACTTC
CDR3: CASSYWGGHSQYF

D: TRBD1
length: 19
J: TRBJ2-7
size: NA
V: TRBV24-1
DNA: TGTGCCACCAGTGACTTGAACGGGACAGGTGGGGGTATCGGAGACGAGCAGTACTTC
CDR3: CATSDLNGTGGGIGDEQYF

D: NA
length: 14
J: TRBJ1-3
size: NA
V: TRBV7-3
DNA: TGTGCCAGCAGCTTGGATGGAGGAGGAAACACCATATATTTT
CDR3: CASSLDGGGNTIYF

D: TRBD1
length: 18
J: TRBJ1-5
size: NA
V: TRBV3-1/TRBV3-2
DNA: TGTGCCAGCAGCCAAGATAGGGGAGACAGGGGAGGCAATCAGCCCCAGCATTTT
CDR3: CASSQDRGDRGGNQPQHF

D: TRBD2
length: 18
J: TRBJ2-7
size: NA
V: TRBV7-8
DNA: TGTGCCAGCAGCCGAGGCGGCGGTAGGACTAGCCGGCTGGGGGAGCAGTACTTC
CDR3: CASSRGGGRTSRLGEQYF

D: NA
length: 13
J: TRBJ2-5
size: NA
V: TRBV10-1
DNA: TGCGCCAGCAGCGGTCAACAGCAGGGGACCCAGTACTTC
CDR3: CASSGQQQGTQYF

D: TRBD1
length: 14
J: TRBJ2-7
size: NA
V: TRBV11-3
DNA: TGTGCCAGCAGCAGGGGGACAGGGTCCTACGAGCAGTACTTC
CDR3: CASSRGTGSYEQYF

D: TRBD2
length: 13
J: TRBJ2-1
size: once
V: TRBV6-5
DNA: TGTGCCAGCAGAACTAGCGGGGGGGCAGAGCAGTTCTTC
CDR3: CASRTSGGAEQFF

D: NA
length: 14
J: TRBJ1-3
size: NA
V: TRBV11-2
DNA: TGTGCCAGCAGCTTACGTCGGTCCGGAAACACCATATATTTT
CDR3: CASSLRRSGNTIYF

D: NA
length: 16
J: TRBJ2-3
size: few
V: TRBV6-5
DNA: TGTGCCAGCAGTTACTCGAATCACGGGAGCACAGATACGCAGTATTTT
CDR3: CASSYSNHGSTDTQYF

D: NA
length: 15
J: TRBJ1-2
size: NA
V: TRBV19
DNA: TGTGCCAGTAGTACCCCACCGGACTCCTACTATGGCTACACCTTC
CDR3: CASSTPPDSYYGYTF

D: TRBD1
length: 13
J: TRBJ1-5
size: few
V: TRBV6-5
DNA: TGTGCCAGCAGGGACAGGGACAATCAGCCCCAGCATTTT
CDR3: CASRDRDNQPQHF

D: NA
length: 16
J: TRBJ2-6
size: once
V: TRBV5-1
DNA: TGCGCCAGCAGGGTAGGGGCCTCCTCTGGGGCCAACGTCCTGACTTTC
CDR3: CASRVGASSGANVLTF

D: TRBD1
length: 15
J: TRBJ1-3
size: NA
V: TRBV7-6
DNA: TGTGCCAGCAGCACGGACAGGGATGGGGGAAACACCATATATTTT
CDR3: CASSTDRDGGNTIYF

D: TRBD1
length: 14
J: TRBJ1-2
size: NA
V: TRBV7-8
DNA: TGTGCCAGCAGCCCTGGACAGGGAACCTATGGCTACACCTTC
CDR3: CASSPGQGTYGYTF

D: NA
length: 12
J: TRBJ2-7
size: NA
V: TRBV6-5
DNA: TGTGCCAGCAGTCCCGGACTCTACGAGCAGTACTTC
CDR3: CASSPGLYEQYF

D: NA
length: 12
J: TRBJ1-2
size: NA
V: TRBV15
DNA: TGTGCCACCAGCAGAGATCAGGGTGGCTACACCTTC
CDR3: CATSRDQGGYTF

D: NA
length: 14
J: TRBJ1-4
size: NA
V: TRBV7-9
DNA: TGTGCCAGCAGCCACCAGGGGATTAATGAAAAACTGTTTTTT
CDR3: CASSHQGINEKLFF

D: NA
length: 14
J: TRBJ1-3
size: NA
V: TRBV29-1
DNA: TGCAGCGTTGGTGGGCAGCTCTCTGGAAACACCATATATTTT
CDR3: CSVGGQLSGNTIYF